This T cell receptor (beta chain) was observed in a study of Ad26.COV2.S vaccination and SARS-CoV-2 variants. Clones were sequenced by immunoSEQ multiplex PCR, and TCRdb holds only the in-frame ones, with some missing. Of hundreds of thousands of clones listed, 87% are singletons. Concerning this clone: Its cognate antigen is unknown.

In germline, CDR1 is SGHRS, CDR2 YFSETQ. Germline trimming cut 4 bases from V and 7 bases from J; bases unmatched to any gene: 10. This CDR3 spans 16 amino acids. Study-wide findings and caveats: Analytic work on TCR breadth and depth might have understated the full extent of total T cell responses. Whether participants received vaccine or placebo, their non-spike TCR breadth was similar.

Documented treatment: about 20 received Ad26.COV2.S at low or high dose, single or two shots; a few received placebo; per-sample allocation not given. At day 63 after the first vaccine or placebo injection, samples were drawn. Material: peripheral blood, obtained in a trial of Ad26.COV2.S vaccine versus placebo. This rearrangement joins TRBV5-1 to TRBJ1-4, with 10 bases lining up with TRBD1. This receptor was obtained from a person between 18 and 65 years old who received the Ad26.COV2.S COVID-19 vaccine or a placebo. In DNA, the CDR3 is TGCGCCAGCAGCCGGACAGGGGGATCGGTAACTGAAAAACTGTTTTTT. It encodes CASSRTGGSVTEKLFF.